What follows are 14 T cell receptor beta chains derived from one specimen sequenced in a study of cytomegalovirus exposure and HLA in healthy donors. The PCR employed 60 Vbeta primers together with 13 Jbeta primers. Sequencing was performed with immunoSEQ multiplex PCR; in TCRdb, only in-frame clones are kept and a portion is missing. The sample records 160,000 or so clones, 70% to 85% being singletons. Sequences were obtained from PBMCs. The receptors stem from a man aged 25-45 years in good health and CMV-seropositive.

This sequence joins TRBV27 and TRBJ2-7, with 7 bases lining up with TRBD1. With V trimmed by 4 bases and J by 1 base, 13 bases remained unmatched. The CDR3 contains 17 residues. From germline, CDR1 is MNHEY and CDR2 SMNVEV (reference sequence). The DNA for the CDR3 is TGTGCCAGCAGTTGGACGTACAGGGGAAAATATTCCTACGAGCAGTACTTC. Its translation is CASSWTYRGKYSYEQYF.

The chain uses TRBV6-5 and TRBJ1-3; tentatively, D is TRBD1 (5 bases). The germline V gene has CDR1 MNHEY and CDR2 SVGAGI. CDR3 length equals 16 residues. Trimming left V 0 bases short and J 4 bases short, with 13 bases between. DNA of the CDR3: TGTGCCAGCAGTTACTCCGGGGGGTCGGCGGGAAACACCATATATTTT. Translation: CASSYSGGSAGNTIYF.

The V call is TRBV11-2, the J call TRBJ1-1; 8 bases align to TRBD1. Trimming cost V 2 bases and J 1 base; bases outside gene matches: 12. The V gene's germline CDR1 is SGHAT and CDR2 FQNNGV. The CDR3 totals 18 residues. In DNA form, the CDR3 reads TGTGCCAGCAGCTTATGGGGGGGGACAGGCGTTCAGAACACTGAAGCTTTCTTT. This translates into CASSLWGGTGVQNTEAFF.

This chain links TRBV29-1 with TRBJ2-7, with 8 bases matching TRBD1. CDR1 and CDR2 (germline): SQVTM, ANQGSEA. The CDR3 is 12 amino acids. Trimming cost V 6 bases and J 1 base; bases outside gene matches: 2. CDR3: CSVRTGSYEQYF. The CDR3 DNA reads as TGCAGCGTCCGGACAGGGTCCTACGAGCAGTACTTC.

This clone was recorded a few times. The chain is built from TRBV4-3 and TRBJ2-1, with D unresolved. Germline V gene sequence: CDR1 LGHNA, CDR2 YSLEER. The germline V and J ends were trimmed by 3 bases and 3 bases, with 6 bases remaining between them. The CDR3 covers 13 residues. CDR3 sequence (DNA): TGCGCCAGCAGCCATCTCCGCTACAATGAGCAGTTCTTC. It codes for CASSHLRYNEQFF.

This clone came up a few times. The V and J genes are TRBV4-3 and TRBJ1-5; tentatively, D is TRBD1 (5 bases). Deletions cut 1 base from V and 4 bases from J, with 8 bases between. The CDR3 runs 14 residues. CDR1 is LGHNA and CDR2 is YSLEER in the germline V gene. CDR3 coding DNA: TGCGCCAGCAGCCAAGGACAGTCAAATCAGCCCCAGCATTTT. Translated, it gives CASSQGQSNQPQHF.

The chain links TRBV15 to TRBJ1-2; TRBD1 is a possible D gene (5 bases). V was trimmed by 0 bases and J by 6 bases, leaving 14 bases between them. CDR3 size: 15 residues. Per the germline V gene, CDR1 is LNHNV and CDR2 is YYDKDF (reference sequence). The CDR3: CATSRDVGGTNGYTF. CDR3 DNA sequence: TGTGCCACCAGCAGAGATGTCGGAGGGACTAATGGCTACACCTTC.

The CDR3 coding sequence is TGTGCCAGCAGCTTGGCCGGGACAGGCCGTGAAAAACTGTTTTTT. Translating it yields CASSLAGTGREKLFF. This sequence joins TRBV5-6 and TRBJ1-4, with 8 bases fitting TRBD1. The germline CDR1 and CDR2 sequences are SGHDT and YYEEEE. The CDR3 length is 15 residues. The ends lost 0 bases at V and 7 bases at J; junction bases unmatched: 5. The full variable domain, rest sourced from reference TRBV5-6 and TRBJ1-4, is DAGVTQSPTHLIKTRGQQVTLRCSPKSGHDTVSWYQQALGQGPQFIFQYYEEEERQRGNFPDRFSGHQFPNYSSELNVNALLLGDSALYLCASSLAGTGREKLFFGSGTQLSVL.

In this sample, this clone turned up a few times. The chain uses TRBV5-1 and TRBJ2-7; 9 bases line up with TRBD1. CDR1 is SGHRS and CDR2 is YFSETQ in the germline V gene. The CDR3 runs to 14 residues. The ends lost 0 bases at V and 5 bases at J; junction bases unmatched: 3. CDR3 sequence (DNA): TGCGCCAGCAGCTTGGAGGACAGGGGTGACGAGCAGTACTTC. This sequence encodes CASSLEDRGDEQYF.

This chain joins TRBV5-1 and TRBJ2-2; 7 bases map to TRBD1. V lost 1 base to trimming and J lost 1 base; unmatched junction nucleotides: 7. The CDR3 covers 17 residues. Looked up from germline, CDR1 is SGHRS and CDR2 is YFSETQ. The CDR3 sequence: CASSLTFDRENTGELFF. In DNA, the CDR3 is TGCGCCAGCAGCTTGACCTTCGACAGGGAGAACACCGGGGAGCTGTTTTTT.

V and J are TRBV6-1 and TRBJ2-4; no clear D. Germline V gene sequence: CDR1 MNHNS, CDR2 SASEGT. V lost 2 bases and J lost 8, with 10 bases in between. The CDR3 runs 13 residues. CDR3 sequence (DNA): TGTGCCAGCAGTGAATATGGCCGGGACATTCAGTACTTC. It yields the protein CASSEYGRDIQYF.

J is TRBJ1-1 and V is TRBV19; 9 nucleotides agree with TRBD1. Germline CDR1 LNHDA, CDR2 SQIVND (reference sequence). The junction had 4 bases not matched to a gene; V was cut back by 10 bases and J by 1 base. This CDR3 contains 13 residues. The chain's CDR3 is CATKQGANTEAFF. The CDR3 nucleotides read TGTGCCACGAAACAGGGGGCGAACACTGAAGCTTTCTTT. Complete variable domain (other parts from reference TRBV19 and TRBJ1-1): DGGITQSPKYLFRKEGQNVTLSCEQNLNHDAMYWYRQDPGQGLRLIYYSQIVNDFQKGDIAEGYSVSREKKESFPLTVTSAQKNPTAFYLCATKQGANTEAFFGQGTRLTVV.

This clone was seen more than once but under ten times. This chain joins TRBV6-5 and TRBJ1-5; D might be TRBD1 (5 bases). The CDR3 is made up of 15 amino acids. Trimming cost V 0 bases and J 6 bases, with 12 bases left between them. Germline CDR1 and CDR2: MNHEY and SVGAGI. The CDR3 coding sequence is TGTGCCAGCAGTTACTCCCAGGGCCCCAGTCAGCCCCAGCATTTT. Translated, it gives CASSYSQGPSQPQHF.

The chain employs TRBV9 and TRBJ2-3; 8 bases align to TRBD2. Per germline, CDR1 SGDLS and CDR2 YYNGEE. J was trimmed by 0 bases and V by 0 bases; bases with no gene match: 3. The CDR3 is 16 residues long. The CDR3 DNA sequence: TGTGCCAGCAGCGTAGCGGGGGGGCGGAGCACAGATACGCAGTATTTT. Protein: CASSVAGGRSTDTQYF.